This T cell receptor beta chain was identified during a study of T-cell memory formation after mild COVID-19. Study findings and constraints: Shrinking CD4+ clones resided mostly in CM and EM, and CD8+ ones in EMRA.

This clonotype has a handful of counts. What it recognizes is unknown. Constant-segment primers served in 5'RACE that generated TCR alpha and TCR beta cDNA libraries bearing sample barcodes and UMIs. One entry per CDR3 protein results from TCRdb running MiXCR on the 5' RACE reads. The sample has hundreds of thousands of distinct CDR3 sequences, 20% to 30% seen once. Sequencing was performed on PBMCs or a T cell subset sorted from them (not recorded which). The receptor comes from an adult woman who had mild COVID-19 (a few samples of this study predate the infection). Cell type and time point are not known.

Here the CDR3 reads CASSDGDSPLHF. The CDR3 nucleotides read TGTGCCAGCAGCGACGGGGATTCACCCCTCCACTTT. This sequence joins TRBV7-6 and TRBJ1-6; D gene uncertain. V was clipped by 5 bases and J by 8 bases, with 7 bases between them. The germline V gene has CDR1 SGHVS and CDR2 FNYEAQ. The CDR3 consists of 12 residues.